Given below is one T cell receptor beta chain in context. This clonotype was picked up a small number of times. The target of this receptor is not known. No base quality information exists; no much larger clone differs at one position. This entry is derived from a study of vaccination and CD4 T cells after COVID-19 (dated 2022 in TCRdb). A note on the overall study: Convalescent patients had a positive SARS-CoV-2 result on nasal swab PCR, and of these patients, several had mild disease and one had severe disease. Each participant got two doses of either the Pfizer-BioNTech BNT162b2 vaccine (n=8) or the Moderna mRNA-1273 vaccine (n=2). Post-vaccine blood samples were taken a median of 72 days after the second vaccine dose, with a range of roughly 13 to 250 days. The cultures were stimulated with overlapping spike peptide pools from SARS-CoV-2 and from the common cold coronaviruses HCoV-NL63, HCoV-OC43 and HCoV-229E. Post-COVID blood samples were collected from convalescent patients a median of approximately 100 days after diagnosis, with a range of about 30 to 161 days. The spike-specific CD4+ TCR repertoire was compared before and after mRNA vaccination in approximately ten COVID-19 convalescent patients and a few infection-naive healthy vaccine recipients. Control cultures received a CEFX viral epitope pool as the positive control, an HIV-1 Nef peptide pool as the negative control, or no peptide. Six males and four females were included in the convalescent cohort, with two Hispanic individuals, seven Caucasians, two Asians and one multiracial person represented. The research as a whole found: In convalescent patients, a median 86.3% of post-vaccine SARS-CoV-2-reactive clones were detected only after vaccination, and vaccine-specific priming was suggested by this finding. Relatively few convalescent patients were included in the study, and early timepoints after natural infection were not analyzed. The median number of SARS-CoV-2-reactive clonotypes rose from 20 to 25 after infection to roughly 38 after vaccination, but the change was not significant. Of the vaccine-specific clones found in convalescent patients, nearly all (304 of 307) were mono-reactive for SARS-CoV-2 spike instead of being cross-reactive with common cold coronaviruses.

V trim: 9 bases; J trim: 1 base; unmatched bases: 16. The CDR3 measures 18 amino acids from cysteine to phenylalanine. This entry keeps only the CDR3 DNA: 54 bases, framed from base 1. Reading the germline V gene gives CDR1 KGHDR and CDR2 SFDVKD. Read against the paper, the sample's treatment or condition label means: 10-day PBMC culture with coronavirus spike peptide pools or control peptides (ViraFEST assay). The ViraFEST assay was used in the study, in which antigen-specific T cells were expanded with peptide pools and expanded clonotypes were subsequently identified by TCR sequencing. The positive SARS-CoV-2 PCR tests of the convalescent patients were dated from March to December 2020, before the Alpha, Beta and Delta variants emerged in the United States. PBMCs were cultured at under 2.5 million per well in IMDM supplemented with approximately 5.3% human AB serum and 9 to 10 IU/ml IL-2, with 9.5 to 10 ug/ml peptide pools added. Half of the culture medium was replaced with fresh IL-2-containing medium on days 3 and 7. After approximately eleven days of culture, CD4+ T cells were isolated by negative selection using the EasySep CD4+ T cell isolation kit. PBMCs were separated from whole blood using Ficoll-Paque Plus gradient centrifugation and then either used fresh or cryopreserved at -140C. Culture conditions were generally each tested in triplicate wells.

The method behind the library was PCR. DNA from cultured CD4+ T cells was subjected to TCR sequencing with the Oncomine TCR Beta short-read assay at the Johns Hopkins FTIC core. The QIAamp micro DNA kit was used to extract genomic DNA from the cultured CD4+ T cells. Oncomine TCR Beta libraries from cultured CD4+ T cells were pooled using unique dual indexes and sequenced on an Illumina iSeq 100. The paper's data handling went like this. Non-productive sequences were filtered out, and CDR3s that did not start with C, did not end with F or W, or were shorter than 7 amino acids were discarded. The MANAFEST web application was used to identify antigen-specific clonotypes by comparing peptide-stimulated wells against reference wells and other culture wells. To be called positive, a clone needed an FDR below 0.05, an odds ratio above 5, and a productive frequency above 0.1% in at least two of three replicate wells. Cross-reactive clonotypes were defined as significantly expanded in both SARS-CoV-2 spike wells and at least one common cold coronavirus spike condition. Using R version 3.6.1, CDR3 homology was evaluated through Levenshtein distances (stringdist) along with unrooted phylogenetic trees (ape). Clones were called with MiXCR by TCRdb after fastp trimmed the public reads at Q25, and only in-frame beta chains were retained. Each CDR3 protein appears once, grouped with its most common genes and DNA. TCRdb, rather than the study authors, made the V and J calls. The sample includes some 16,000 distinct CDR3 sequences, with 73% observed a single time. Approximately 4.3% of the sample is in the top ten clones.

The sequenced sample consisted of CD4+ T cells from blood, cultured in vitro. The source of this sequence is a human donor who had recovered from COVID-19. The rearranged segments are TRBV24-1 and TRBJ1-5, and TRBD1 matches 8 of the central bases. The CDR3 in this case is CATSLSGTGGWSNQPQHF. The sequenced DNA is TGTGCCACCTCCCTCTCCGGGACAGGAGGCTGGAGCAATCAGCCCCAGCATTTT.